Following are 30 T cell receptor beta chains from one sample sequenced in a study of CD8 T cells in ankylosing spondylitis. TCRdb re-called the 5' RACE reads with MiXCR, one entry per CDR3 protein. This sample has 150,000 to 250,000 distinct CDR3 sequences, with roughly 13% found just once. The specimen sequenced was blood, either unsorted or a sorted T cell fraction (not recorded which). These receptors came from a male donor with ankylosing spondylitis or in good health (not recorded which).

This clonotype was detected a few times. The rearrangement uses TRBV7-2 and TRBJ2-1, with 12 bases matching TRBD2. Unmatched junction bases numbered 4, after V lost 3 bases and J lost 7 bases. The CDR3 loop spans 15 amino acids. Germline V CDR1 and CDR2: SGHTA, FQGNSA. CDR3 coding DNA: TGTGCCAGCAGCTTCGAACTAGCGGGAGGAAATGAGCAGTTCTTC. It yields the protein CASSFELAGGNEQFF.

This clonotype turned up a few times. The gene calls are TRBV6-1 and TRBJ2-7; 8 bases align to TRBD1. There are 16 residues in the CDR3. V dropped 6 bases and J dropped 6; count of bases not matched to a gene: 16. Germline CDR1 and CDR2: MNHNS and SASEGT. CDR3 DNA: TGTGCCAGCAGCTCAACCCCCGGGTTGGGGACAGGCGAGCAGTACTTC. Translation: CASSSTPGLGTGEQYF.

This chain's CDR3 is CASSIWGGTEAFF. As DNA, the CDR3 is TGTGCCAGTAGTATCTGGGGGGGGACCGAAGCTTTCTTT. The genes are TRBV19 and TRBJ1-1; tentative D call: TRBD1 (5 bases). The V gene's germline CDR1 is LNHDA and CDR2 SQIVND (reference sequence). The CDR3 is made up of 13 amino acids. V was clipped by 3 bases and J by 8 bases, with 13 bases between them. The whole variable domain, filled in from reference TRBV19 and TRBJ1-1, reads DGGITQSPKYLFRKEGQNVTLSCEQNLNHDAMYWYRQDPGQGLRLIYYSQIVNDFQKGDIAEGYSVSREKKESFPLTVTSAQKNPTAFYLCASSIWGGTEAFFGQGTRLTVV.

This chain joins TRBV19 and TRBJ1-5; D gene unclear. CDR1 and CDR2 from the germline V gene are LNHDA and SQIVND (reference sequence). V lost 2 bases and J lost 4, with 9 bases in between. The CDR3 runs 14 residues. The CDR3: CASSISVGNQPQHF. CDR3 nucleotide sequence: TGTGCCAGTAGTATATCTGTTGGGAATCAGCCCCAGCATTTT.

This clonotype was counted at least ten times. The chain uses TRBV2 and TRBJ2-7, with 10 bases lining up with TRBD1. Looked up from germline, CDR1 is SNHLY and CDR2 is FYNNEI. The CDR3 contains 14 residues. Losses at the gene ends were 11 bases for V and 3 bases for J; bases not matched to a gene: 10. The CDR3 loop reads CAAMTGGTIYEQYF. The CDR3 DNA is TGTGCCGCAATGACAGGGGGCACCATCTACGAGCAGTACTTC.

This clonotype has more than one count but fewer than ten. V gene TRBV27 combines with J gene TRBJ2-7; D possibly uses TRBD1 or TRBD2 (6 bases each). Germline CDR1 and CDR2: MNHEY and SMNVEV (reference sequence). Trimming shortened V by 5 bases and J by 3 bases, and 17 bases separated the two germline ends. The CDR3 spans 15 residues. This chain's CDR3 is CASSLSGLGGYEQYF. CDR3 sequence (DNA): TGTGCCAGCAGTCTTAGCGGCCTAGGGGGCTACGAGCAGTACTTC.

This clonotype was counted between two and nine times. The chain employs TRBV20-1 and TRBJ2-3; 16 nucleotides agree with TRBD2. V lost 4 bases, J lost 5 bases, and 9 bases stayed unmatched. CDR3 length: 17 residues. Germline CDR1 DFQATT, CDR2 SNEGSKA (reference sequence). In DNA form, the CDR3 reads TGCAGTGCTAACGGGGGGACTAGCGGGAGGGCCGGAGATACGCAGTATTTT. Translated: CSANGGTSGRAGDTQYF.

The chain recombines TRBV5-1 with TRBJ2-7; weak D call: TRBD1 (7 bases). With 4 bases removed from V and 2 bases from J, the gap between germline ends came to 10 bases. CDR1 SGHRS and CDR2 YFSETQ come from the germline V gene. The CDR3 is made up of 13 amino acids. The CDR3 DNA is TGCGCCAGCAGCGGAGGGACAGCCTACGAGCAGTACTTC. Its translation: CASSGGTAYEQYF.

This clonotype has just a few counts. The chain combines TRBV19 with TRBJ2-1; the D gene is possibly TRBD1 (6 bases). The V end was cut by 5 bases, the J end by 2 bases, with 16 bases between. The CDR3 contains 16 residues. Germline V gives CDR1 LNHDA, CDR2 SQIVND (reference sequence). CDR3 DNA: TGTGCCAGTAGTCCCGGGCGGCAGGGGACCTACAATGAGCAGTTCTTC. Its protein product is CASSPGRQGTYNEQFF.

This clonotype was seen more than once but under ten times. The V gene is TRBV7-9, the J gene TRBJ2-7; 7 bases fit TRBD1. This CDR3 is built from 15 residues. Germline loops: CDR1 SEHNR, CDR2 FQNEAQ (reference sequence). The ends lost 2 bases at V and 2 bases at J; junction bases unmatched: 6. The CDR3 nucleotides are TGTGCCAGCAGCTTACCCAACAGGGGAACCTACGAGCAGTACTTC. This encodes CASSLPNRGTYEQYF.

V and J are TRBV30 and TRBJ2-1; 12 bases line up with TRBD2. This CDR3 is built from 14 residues. Germline CDR1 is GTSNPN and CDR2 is SVGIG (reference sequence). The J segment lost 3 bases and the V segment lost 6 bases, leaving 3 bases of the junction unmatched. The CDR3 spells CACRTSGIYNEQFF. The CDR3 DNA sequence: TGTGCCTGCAGGACTAGCGGGATCTACAATGAGCAGTTCTTC.

This clonotype was seen a handful of times. The chain uses TRBV29-1 and TRBJ2-3; 13 bases line up with TRBD2. Looked up from germline, CDR1 is SQVTM and CDR2 is ANQGSEA. Trimming removed 8 bases from V and 5 bases from J; junction bases left unmatched: 10. CDR3 length equals 15 residues. This CDR3 reads CSITGLAGVGDTQYF. Here the CDR3 DNA reads TGCAGCATAACCGGACTAGCGGGGGTAGGAGATACGCAGTATTTT.

By proportion, this clonotype is medium-sized (0.01 to 0.1%). The V gene is TRBV4-2, the J gene TRBJ2-2; D gene uncertain. Germline V gene lookup returns CDR1 LGHNA and CDR2 YNFKEQ. V lost 6 bases to trimming and J lost 3 bases, with 14 bases between them. The CDR3 runs to 15 residues. Here the CDR3 reads CASRDQRKDTGELFF. Written as DNA, the CDR3 is TGTGCCAGCAGGGATCAGAGAAAGGACACCGGGGAGCTGTTTTTT.

The chain's CDR3 is CSAGGSYSQETQYF. CDR3 DNA: TGCAGTGCTGGGGGCTCCTACTCCCAAGAGACCCAGTACTTC. The rearrangement links TRBV20-1 to TRBJ2-5; tentative D call: TRBD1 (6 bases). This CDR3 comprises 14 residues. Germline-derived CDR1 and CDR2 are DFQATT and SNEGSKA (reference sequence). Trimming cost V 5 bases and J 1 base, with 14 bases left between them.

The chain recombines TRBV4-1 with TRBJ2-7; D perhaps matches TRBD1 (6 bases). This CDR3 has 14 residues. Trimming cost V 4 bases and J 3 bases, with 13 bases left between them. The V gene's germline CDR1 is MGHRA and CDR2 YSYEKL. The CDR3 is CASSRVETGYEQYF. Written as DNA, the CDR3 is TGCGCCAGCAGCCGCGTCGAGACAGGCTACGAGCAGTACTTC.

This clonotype was detected only a few times. The V gene is TRBV2, the J gene TRBJ2-7; maybe TRBD2 (5 bases). Trimming took 5 bases from V and 0 from J, leaving 14 bases between them. The CDR3 is 15 residues long. Looked up from germline, CDR1 is SNHLY and CDR2 is FYNNEI. CDR3 sequence (DNA): TGTGCCAGCAGTCTTGTAGCGCAGAGCTCCTACGAGCAGTACTTC. Its protein is CASSLVAQSSYEQYF.

This clonotype showed up just a few times. V and J are TRBV9 and TRBJ1-2; 10 bases line up with TRBD1. CDR1 SGDLS and CDR2 YYNGEE come from the germline V gene. CDR3 length: 16 amino acids. Germline trimming cut 0 bases from V and 6 bases from J; bases unmatched to any gene: 8. The CDR3, as DNA: TGTGCCAGCAGCGTAGCTTTCGGGACAGGGGTAAATGGCTACACCTTC. Residues: CASSVAFGTGVNGYTF. Combining the CDR3 with reference TRBV9 and TRBJ1-2 gives the whole variable domain DSGVTQTPKHLITATGQRVTLRCSPRSGDLSVYWYQQSLDQGLQFLIQYYNGEERAKGNILERFSAQQFPDLHSELNLSSLELGDSALYFCASSVAFGTGVNGYTFGSGTRLTVV.

The chain employs TRBV2 and TRBJ1-1; TRBD1 agrees at 8 bases. V was clipped by 2 bases and J by 2 bases; unmatched bases: 7. The germline V gene has CDR1 SNHLY and CDR2 FYNNEI. There are 16 residues in the CDR3. The CDR3 region has the DNA TGTGCCAGCAGTGAATCGGACAGGGCTATCAACACTGAAGCTTTCTTT. Its protein is CASSESDRAINTEAFF.

The chain uses TRBV27 and TRBJ2-1; D perhaps matches TRBD2 (5 bases). The germline CDR1 and CDR2 sequences are MNHEY and SMNVEV (reference sequence). Deletions cut 4 bases from V and 6 bases from J, with 10 bases between. There are 13 residues in the CDR3. CDR3 sequence: CASSSLGVNEQFF. The CDR3 DNA follows: TGTGCCAGCAGTTCACTGGGAGTCAATGAGCAGTTCTTC.

This clonotype was detected a few times. V gene TRBV19 combines with J gene TRBJ2-1; 10 nucleotides agree with TRBD2. J was trimmed by 4 bases and V by 2 bases; bases with no gene match: 5. The germline CDR1 and CDR2 sequences are LNHDA and SQIVND (reference sequence). The CDR3 runs 16 residues. The CDR3 spells CASSIYGLAAYNEQFF. CDR3 sequence (DNA): TGTGCCAGTAGTATATACGGACTAGCGGCATACAATGAGCAGTTCTTC.

This clonotype was found a few times. The chain uses TRBV7-9 and TRBJ2-1; D may correspond to TRBD1 or TRBD2 (7 bases each). V was cut by 5 bases and J by 6 bases, with 17 bases left in between. This CDR3 is 15 amino acids long. Looked up from germline, CDR1 is SEHNR and CDR2 is FQNEAQ (reference sequence). The CDR3 coding sequence is TGTGCCAGCAGCGGAGCAGGGGGGGCCCCCAATGAGCAGTTCTTC. Its translation: CASSGAGGAPNEQFF.

This chain uses TRBV2 with TRBJ1-6, with D uncertain. CDR3 length: 18 amino acids. Germline CDR1 is SNHLY and CDR2 is FYNNEI. The germline V and J ends were trimmed by 8 bases and 4 bases, with 24 bases remaining between them. The CDR3 DNA sequence: TGTGCCAGCTCCTACCGCGAAGACCTGGGAATATATAATTCACCCCTCCACTTT. Protein product: CASSYREDLGIYNSPLHF.

There are many counts of this clonotype. This rearrangement joins TRBV10-3 to TRBJ2-7; 7 bases agree with TRBD1. This CDR3 comprises 14 residues. The germline CDR1 and CDR2 sequences are ENHRY and SYGVKD. V shed 2 bases, J shed 2 bases, and the junction held 3 bases outside the gene matches. The CDR3 sequence is CAISEGQGAYEQYF. CDR3 sequence (DNA): TGTGCCATCAGTGAGGGTCAGGGGGCCTACGAGCAGTACTTC.

The sample holds a few counts of this clonotype. This chain joins TRBV4-1 and TRBJ1-1; possibly TRBD1 for D (5 bases). CDR3 length equals 10 residues. Trimming took 9 bases from V and 7 from J, leaving 9 bases between them. Germline CDR1 MGHRA, CDR2 YSYEKL. CDR3 sequence: CASMGGEAFF. Written as DNA, the CDR3 is TGCGCCAGTATGGGGGGTGAAGCTTTCTTT.

This clonotype appeared a single time. This chain connects TRBV7-6 to TRBJ2-6; 11 bases line up with TRBD1. The ends lost 5 bases at V and 0 bases at J; junction bases unmatched: 6. This CDR3 contains 18 residues. Germline V gene lookup returns CDR1 SGHVS and CDR2 FNYEAQ. CDR3 loop: CASSKGQGVDSGANVLTF. The CDR3 coding sequence is TGTGCCAGCAGCAAGGGACAGGGGGTGGACTCTGGGGCCAACGTCCTGACTTTC.

This clonotype has ten or more counts. The J gene is TRBJ2-3, the V gene TRBV4-1, with 7 nucleotides matching TRBD2. With V trimmed by 4 bases and J by 3 bases, 10 bases remained unmatched. The CDR3 totals 16 residues. CDR1 is MGHRA, CDR2 YSYEKL, per germline. CDR3 in amino acids: CASSRGGSPGTDTQYF. The CDR3, as DNA: TGCGCCAGCAGCCGCGGGGGTAGCCCTGGGACAGATACGCAGTATTTT.

This clonotype has just a few counts. The V and J genes are TRBV3-1 and TRBJ2-4; D might be TRBD2 (6 bases). The germline CDR1 and CDR2 sequences are LGHDT and YNNKEL (reference sequence). V dropped 0 bases and J dropped 1 base, with 13 bases sitting between them. The CDR3 consists of 17 residues. The CDR3: CASSQEEGLEAKNIQYF. As DNA, the CDR3 is TGTGCCAGCAGCCAAGAGGAGGGTTTAGAGGCCAAAAACATTCAGTACTTC.

This clonotype has more than one count but fewer than ten. The chain couples TRBV5-5 to TRBJ1-2; D ambiguous. Germline CDR1 reads SGHKS; CDR2 reads YYEKEE (reference sequence). The CDR3 is 15 amino acids. Trimming cost V 0 bases and J 7 bases, with 16 bases left between them. The CDR3 loop reads CASSLGAAILRGYTF. The CDR3 DNA is TGTGCCAGCAGCTTGGGGGCCGCAATTCTTCGTGGCTACACCTTC.

V usage is TRBV5-6 and J usage is TRBJ2-7, with a weak D call TRBD1 (6 bases). The CDR3 totals 15 residues. Germline assignment: CDR1 SGHDT and CDR2 YYEEEE. V dropped 0 bases and J dropped 3 bases, with 13 bases sitting between them. The CDR3 protein is CASSLARIRGYEQYF. CDR3 bases: TGTGCCAGCAGCTTGGCCAGGATCAGGGGCTACGAGCAGTACTTC.

This chain connects TRBV5-5 to TRBJ2-3, with TRBD1 matching 8 bases. The CDR3 is 15 amino acids. CDR1 is SGHKS, CDR2 YYEKEE, per germline (reference sequence). The V gene end was trimmed by 0 bases and the J gene end by 1 base; junction bases not matched to a gene: 1. For the CDR3, the DNA is TGTGCCAGCAGCTTGGAGGGACAGGGCACAGATACGCAGTATTTT. Protein sequence: CASSLEGQGTDTQYF.